This T cell receptor (beta chain) is drawn from a study of blood T cell repertoires in COVID-19. Clones were sequenced by immunoSEQ multiplex PCR, and TCRdb holds only the in-frame ones, with some missing. The sample carries roughly 370,000 clones, more than 75% recorded once. Ages ranged from about 18 to 89 years, with residence in around 24 US areas. Membership in each cohort depended on participant-reported clinical history. Germline CDR1 reads MNHEY; CDR2 reads SMNVEV (reference sequence). The CDR3 contains 13 residues. The V gene end was trimmed by 6 bases and the J gene end by 4 bases; junction bases not matched to a gene: 3.

The V gene is TRBV27, the J gene TRBJ1-5, with 7 bases lining up with TRBD1. The receptor's source is a woman between 45 and 60 years old who had recovered from COVID-19. Material for sequencing was PBMCs or T cells enriched from blood (not recorded which). The CDR3 protein is CASSRGENQPQHF. The CDR3 DNA sequence: TGTGCCAGCAGCAGGGGGGAGAATCAGCCCCAGCATTTT.